This TCR beta chain was captured by sequencing in a study of CD8+ T cells in alopecia areata. Study in general: Using the percentage of affected scalp area, treated patients' severity was scored.

Whole-study findings and limits: Tofacitinib significantly reduced both scalp clonality and expanded CD8+ clones among the top 100.

Extracted RNA was reverse transcribed, and the resulting cDNA served as sequencing template. Here immunoSEQ multiplex PCR was the method, and the copy in TCRdb shows in-frame clones only, minus some. The top ten clones hold 16% of a sample with 150,000 to 200,000 clones, about three fifths of them seen once. In regard to this clone: Its antigen is unidentified.

Treatment of the sample: oral pan-JAK inhibitor, 5-10 mg twice daily. The sequence derives from a human donor with alopecia areata. The sequenced sample was CD4+ T cells sorted from blood, obtained at roughly week 55, from a patient treated with tofacitinib.

DNA of the CDR3: TGTGCCAGCAGGGAGGGTTCCGGCTACACCTTC. It translates to CASREGSGYTF. The genes are TRBV6-5 and TRBJ1-2, with unresolved D. Trimming removed 6 bases from V and 8 bases from J, with 10 bases in between. The CDR3 is 11 residues long. Germline assignment: CDR1 MNHEY and CDR2 SVGAGI.